This entry is about one T cell receptor (beta chain). Its antigen is unidentified. This record comes from a study of T-cell reconstitution after alpha-beta-depleted transplantation in children. Study-wide results and limits: At day 60, the high TCRbeta diversity found in some patients originated from recipient T cells and thymic progenitors that had survived. At one year after transplant, newly produced T cells mostly accounted for T-cell counts and diversity. Roughly two months post-transplant, alpha-beta T cells reportedly originated from several hundred graft clones that had expanded.

Germline V gene lookup returns CDR1 MNHEY and CDR2 SVGAGI. V was clipped by 2 bases and J by 4 bases; unmatched bases: 2. The CDR3 has 14 residues. Molecular barcoding with unique molecular identifiers was used for the TCRbeta library. TCRdb itself ran the PCR reads through MiXCR, one entry per CDR3 protein. The sample holds more than 40,000 distinct CDR3 sequences, approximately 52% seen once. This clonotype originated in a boy in the first two years of life with SCID, due to receive a stem cell transplant. The gene calls are TRBV6-5 and TRBJ2-1; 7 bases align to TRBD2. The source was peripheral blood, collected before TCRalphabeta/CD19-depleted stem cell transplant. The DNA of the CDR3 is TGTGCCAGCAGTTACAGAGCGGGGTACAATGAGCAGTTCTTC. Amino acids: CASSYRAGYNEQFF.